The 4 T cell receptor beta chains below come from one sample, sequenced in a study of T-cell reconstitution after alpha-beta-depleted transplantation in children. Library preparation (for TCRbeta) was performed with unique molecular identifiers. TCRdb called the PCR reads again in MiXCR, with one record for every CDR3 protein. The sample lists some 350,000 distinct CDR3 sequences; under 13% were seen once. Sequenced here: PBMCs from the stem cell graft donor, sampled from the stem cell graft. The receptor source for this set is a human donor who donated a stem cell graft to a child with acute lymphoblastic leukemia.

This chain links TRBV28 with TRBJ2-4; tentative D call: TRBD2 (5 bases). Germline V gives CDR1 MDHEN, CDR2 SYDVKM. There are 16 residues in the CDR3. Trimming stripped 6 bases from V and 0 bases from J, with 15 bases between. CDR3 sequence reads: CASSPPGVLAKNIQYF. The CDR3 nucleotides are TGTGCCAGCAGCCCCCCCGGGGTCCTAGCCAAAAACATTCAGTACTTC.

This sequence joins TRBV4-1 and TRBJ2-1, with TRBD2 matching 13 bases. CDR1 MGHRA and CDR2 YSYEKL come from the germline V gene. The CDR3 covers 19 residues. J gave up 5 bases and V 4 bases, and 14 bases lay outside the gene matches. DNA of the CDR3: TGCGCCAGCAGCCCTCTGGGGGCCGGACTAGCGGGAGTTGACAATGAGCAGTTCTTC. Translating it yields CASSPLGAGLAGVDNEQFF.

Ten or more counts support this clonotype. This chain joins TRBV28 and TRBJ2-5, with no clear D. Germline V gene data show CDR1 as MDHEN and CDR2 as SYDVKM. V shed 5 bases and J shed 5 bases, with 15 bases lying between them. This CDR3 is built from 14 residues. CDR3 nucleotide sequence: TGTGCCAGCAGTCCCCCGGCCCAAGGGGAGACCCAGTACTTC. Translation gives CASSPPAQGETQYF.

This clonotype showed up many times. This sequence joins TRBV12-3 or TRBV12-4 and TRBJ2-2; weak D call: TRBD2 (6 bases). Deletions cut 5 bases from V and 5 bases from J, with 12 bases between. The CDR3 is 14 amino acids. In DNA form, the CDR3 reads TGTGCCAGCAGTCAGCGGGTCTTAACCGGGGAGCTGTTTTTT. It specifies CASSQRVLTGELFF.